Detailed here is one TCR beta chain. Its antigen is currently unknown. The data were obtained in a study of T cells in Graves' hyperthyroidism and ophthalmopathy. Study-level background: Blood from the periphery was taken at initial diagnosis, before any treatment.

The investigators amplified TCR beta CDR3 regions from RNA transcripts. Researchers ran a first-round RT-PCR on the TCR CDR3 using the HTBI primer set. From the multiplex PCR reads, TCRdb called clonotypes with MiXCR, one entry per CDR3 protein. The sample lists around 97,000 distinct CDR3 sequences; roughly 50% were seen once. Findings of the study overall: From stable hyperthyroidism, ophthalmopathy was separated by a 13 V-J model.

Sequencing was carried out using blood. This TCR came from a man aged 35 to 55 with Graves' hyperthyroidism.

The CDR3 DNA reads TGTGCCAGCAGCCCCCTAGGACAGGGCGGGGGATTCCAAGAGACCCAGTACTTC. Its protein is CASSPLGQGGGFQETQYF. The chain couples TRBV13 to TRBJ2-5, with D maybe TRBD1 (8 bases). There are 18 residues in the CDR3. Per the germline V gene, CDR1 is PRHDT and CDR2 is FYEKMQ (reference sequence). V gave up 5 bases and J gave up 1 base, with 23 bases separating them.